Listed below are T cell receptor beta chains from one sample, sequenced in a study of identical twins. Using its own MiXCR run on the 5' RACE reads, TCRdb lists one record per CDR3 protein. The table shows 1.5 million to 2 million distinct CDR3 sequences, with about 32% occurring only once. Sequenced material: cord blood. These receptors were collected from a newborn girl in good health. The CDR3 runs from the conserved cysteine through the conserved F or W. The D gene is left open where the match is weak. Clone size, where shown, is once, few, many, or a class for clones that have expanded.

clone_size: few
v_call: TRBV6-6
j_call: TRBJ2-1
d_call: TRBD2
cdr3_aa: CASSYSGGGGYNEQFF
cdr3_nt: TGTGCCAGCAGTTACTCCGGCGGGGGGGGATACAATGAGCAGTTCTTC

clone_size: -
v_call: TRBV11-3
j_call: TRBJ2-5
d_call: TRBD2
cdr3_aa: CTSSVTSGSETQYF
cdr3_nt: TGTACCAGCAGCGTGACTAGCGGGAGTGAGACCCAGTACTTC

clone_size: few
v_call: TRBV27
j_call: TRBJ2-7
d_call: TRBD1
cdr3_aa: CASRRTGMLEQYF
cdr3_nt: TGTGCCAGCAGAAGGACAGGGATGCTCGAGCAGTACTTC

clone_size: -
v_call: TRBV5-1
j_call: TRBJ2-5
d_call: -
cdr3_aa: CASSSRYQETQYF
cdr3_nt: TGCGCCAGCAGCTCCCGGTACCAAGAGACCCAGTACTTC

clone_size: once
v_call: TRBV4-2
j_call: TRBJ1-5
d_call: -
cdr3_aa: CASSQDHGRNNQPQHF
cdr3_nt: TGTGCCAGCAGCCAAGATCACGGGCGGAACAATCAGCCCCAGCATTTT

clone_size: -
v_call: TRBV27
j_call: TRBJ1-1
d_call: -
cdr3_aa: CASSLVEGGFNTEAFF
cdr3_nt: TGTGCCAGCAGTTTAGTAGAGGGTGGATTCAACACTGAAGCTTTCTTT

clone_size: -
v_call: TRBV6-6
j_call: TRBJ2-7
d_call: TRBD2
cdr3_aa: CASSYSASGGSYEQYF
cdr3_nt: TGTGCCAGCAGTTACTCGGCTAGCGGGGGGTCCTACGAGCAGTACTTC

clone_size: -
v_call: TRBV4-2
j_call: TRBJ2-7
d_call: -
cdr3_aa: CASSQVDGPGSSYEQYF
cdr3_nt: TGTGCCAGCAGCCAAGTCGATGGGCCCGGTAGCTCCTACGAGCAGTACTTC

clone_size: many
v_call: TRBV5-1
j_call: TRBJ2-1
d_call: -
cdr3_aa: CASSNEMRSLSYNEQFF
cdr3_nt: TGCGCCAGCAGCAACGAGATGAGGTCCCTCTCCTACAATGAGCAGTTCTTC

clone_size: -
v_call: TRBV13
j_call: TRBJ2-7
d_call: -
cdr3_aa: CASSLPRNPYEQYF
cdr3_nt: TGTGCCAGCAGCCTCCCCAGGAACCCCTACGAGCAGTACTTC

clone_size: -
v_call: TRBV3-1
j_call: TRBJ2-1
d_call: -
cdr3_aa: CASSASSGAQFF
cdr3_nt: TGTGCCAGCAGCGCCAGCTCAGGGGCGCAGTTCTTC

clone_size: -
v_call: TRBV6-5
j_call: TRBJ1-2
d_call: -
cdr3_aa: CASSYGPIYGYTF
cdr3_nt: TGTGCCAGCAGTTACGGCCCAATCTATGGCTACACCTTC

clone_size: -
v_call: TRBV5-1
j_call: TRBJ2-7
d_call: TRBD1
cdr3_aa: CASITGTGGYEQYF
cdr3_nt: TGCGCCAGCATAACCGGGACAGGGGGCTACGAGCAGTACTTC

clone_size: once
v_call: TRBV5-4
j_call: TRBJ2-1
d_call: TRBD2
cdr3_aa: CASSLRTSPHGQFF
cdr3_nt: TGTGCCAGCAGCTTAAGGACTAGCCCCCATGGGCAGTTCTTC

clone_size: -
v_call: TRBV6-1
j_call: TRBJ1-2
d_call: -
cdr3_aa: CASATGRADYGYTF
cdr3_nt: TGTGCCAGCGCAACCGGGAGAGCGGACTATGGCTACACCTTC

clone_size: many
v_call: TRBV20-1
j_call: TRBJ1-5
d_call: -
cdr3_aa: CSASSSNQPQHF
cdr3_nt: TGCAGTGCTAGTAGTAGCAATCAGCCCCAGCATTTT

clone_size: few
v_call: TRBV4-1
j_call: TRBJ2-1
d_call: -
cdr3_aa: CASSSSTSPGKEQFF
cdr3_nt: TGCGCCAGCAGCTCATCAACTAGCCCCGGCAAGGAGCAGTTCTTC

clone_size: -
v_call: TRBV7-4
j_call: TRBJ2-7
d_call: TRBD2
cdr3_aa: CASSWRTSGSDPYYEQYF
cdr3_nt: TGTGCCAGCAGCTGGCGGACTAGCGGGAGTGATCCCTACTACGAGCAGTACTTC

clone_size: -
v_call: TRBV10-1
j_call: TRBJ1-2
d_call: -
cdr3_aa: CASSESYNYGYTF
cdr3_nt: TGCGCCAGCAGTGAGTCGTATAACTATGGCTACACCTTC

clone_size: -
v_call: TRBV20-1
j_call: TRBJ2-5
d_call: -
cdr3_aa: CSARGPGGLQETHYF
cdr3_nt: TGCAGTGCTAGAGGCCCCGGGGGCCTCCAAGAGACCCACTACTTC

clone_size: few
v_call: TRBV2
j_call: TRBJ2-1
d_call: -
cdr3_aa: CASSDRLAYNEQFF
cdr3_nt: TGTGCCAGCAGTGATCGACTAGCCTACAATGAGCAGTTCTTC

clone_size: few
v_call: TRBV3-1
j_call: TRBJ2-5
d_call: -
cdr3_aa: CASSQPSVVETQYF
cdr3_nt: TGTGCCAGCAGCCAACCCTCGGTCGTGGAGACCCAGTACTTC

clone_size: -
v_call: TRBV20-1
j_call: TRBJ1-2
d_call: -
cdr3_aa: CSAREAPSGGYTF
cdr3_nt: TGCAGTGCTAGAGAAGCACCCTCTGGGGGCTACACCTTC

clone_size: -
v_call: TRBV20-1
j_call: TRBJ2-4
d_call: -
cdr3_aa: CSAYGSAKNIQYF
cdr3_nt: TGCAGTGCTTATGGCAGTGCCAAAAACATTCAGTACTTC

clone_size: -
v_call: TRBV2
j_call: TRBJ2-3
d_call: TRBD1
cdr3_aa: CASRADRGGSTDTQYF
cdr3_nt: TGTGCCAGCAGAGCCGACAGGGGCGGTAGCACAGATACGCAGTATTTT

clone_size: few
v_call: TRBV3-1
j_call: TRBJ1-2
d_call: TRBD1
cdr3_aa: CASSQEDRALYGYTF
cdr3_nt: TGTGCCAGCAGCCAAGAGGACAGGGCGCTCTATGGCTACACCTTC

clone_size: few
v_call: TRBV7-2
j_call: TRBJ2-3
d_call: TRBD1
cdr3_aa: CASSVYRGNTDTQYF
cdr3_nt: TGTGCCAGCAGTGTCTACAGGGGGAACACAGATACGCAGTATTTT

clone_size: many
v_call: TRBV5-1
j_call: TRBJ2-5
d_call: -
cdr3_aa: CASKTTTSQETQYF
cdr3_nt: TGCGCCAGCAAGACTACCACTAGCCAAGAGACCCAGTACTTC

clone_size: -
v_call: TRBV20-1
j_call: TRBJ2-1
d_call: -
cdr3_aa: CSAKAVWYNEQFF
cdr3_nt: TGCAGTGCTAAAGCTGTGTGGTACAATGAGCAGTTCTTC

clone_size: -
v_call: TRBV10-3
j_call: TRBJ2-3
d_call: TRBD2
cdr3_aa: CAINTMGSGGTDTQYF
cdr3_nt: TGTGCCATCAACACCATGGGTAGCGGGGGGACAGATACGCAGTATTTT

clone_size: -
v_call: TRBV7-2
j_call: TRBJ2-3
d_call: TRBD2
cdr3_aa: CASRIAGGPTGTQYF
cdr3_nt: TGTGCCAGCAGAATAGCGGGGGGCCCCACAGGTACGCAGTATTTT

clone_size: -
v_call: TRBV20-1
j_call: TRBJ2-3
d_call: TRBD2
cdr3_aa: CSARDGLAGDTQYF
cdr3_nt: TGCAGTGCTAGAGATGGTCTAGCGGGAGATACGCAGTATTTT

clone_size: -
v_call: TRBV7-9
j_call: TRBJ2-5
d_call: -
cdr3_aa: CASSLLVLREGLQETQYF
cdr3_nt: TGTGCCAGCAGCTTATTGGTTCTGAGAGAGGGGCTCCAAGAGACCCAGTACTTC

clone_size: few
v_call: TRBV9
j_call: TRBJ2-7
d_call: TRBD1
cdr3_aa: CASSVGAGGPYEQYF
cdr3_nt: TGTGCCAGCAGCGTAGGGGCAGGGGGCCCCTACGAGCAGTACTTC

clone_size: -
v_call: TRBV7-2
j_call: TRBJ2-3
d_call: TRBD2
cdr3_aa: CASSLYPTSGSTDTQYF
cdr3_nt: TGTGCCAGCAGCTTATACCCGACTAGCGGATCCACAGATACGCAGTATTTT

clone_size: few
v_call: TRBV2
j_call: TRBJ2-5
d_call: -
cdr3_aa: CASSEGSYQETQYF
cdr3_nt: TGTGCCAGCAGTGAGGGATCGTACCAAGAGACCCAGTACTTC

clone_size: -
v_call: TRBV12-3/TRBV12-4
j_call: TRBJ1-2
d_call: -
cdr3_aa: CASSFSLGSHGYTF
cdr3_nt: TGTGCCAGCAGTTTCTCGTTGGGCTCCCATGGCTACACCTTC

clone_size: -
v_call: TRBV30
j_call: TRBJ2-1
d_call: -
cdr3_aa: CAWRRGQNNEQFF
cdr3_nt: TGTGCCTGGAGGCGGGGCCAGAACAATGAGCAGTTCTTC

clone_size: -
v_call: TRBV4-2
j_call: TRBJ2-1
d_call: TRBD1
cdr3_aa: CASSQEEGQGTDEQFF
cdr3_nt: TGTGCCAGCAGCCAAGAAGAAGGACAGGGTACGGATGAGCAGTTCTTC

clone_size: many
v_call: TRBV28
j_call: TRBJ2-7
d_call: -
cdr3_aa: CASTLDTPSYEQYF
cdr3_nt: TGTGCCAGCACCTTGGACACCCCATCCTACGAGCAGTACTTC